Sequencing of this T cell receptor beta chain was carried out in a study of T cells in Graves' hyperthyroidism and ophthalmopathy. This clonotype occurred many times. Its antigen remains unknown. Amplified TCR beta CDR3 regions came from RNA transcripts. Primed by the HTBI set, a first-round RT-PCR was run on the TCR CDR3. In TCRdb, the multiplex PCR reads were re-called with MiXCR into one record per CDR3 protein. The sample has over 500,000 distinct CDR3 sequences, 15% to 20% seen once. Deletions cut 1 base from V and 1 base from J, with 13 bases between. Per the germline V gene, CDR1 is LGHDT and CDR2 is YNNKEL (reference sequence). The CDR3 has 16 residues. Overall study findings and caveats: Model-based prediction identified ophthalmopathy a median around 6.5 months prior to its onset. From stable hyperthyroidism, ophthalmopathy was set apart by a 13 V-J model.

The study included ophthalmopathy patients with Clinical Activity Score at least 3, NOSPECS grade at least 4 and duration under 3 months. Pregnant or lactating patients were excluded, as were those with uncontrolled infection or other autoimmune disease. This chain joins TRBV3-1 and TRBJ1-1; the D is unclear. The receptor's source is a woman younger than 35 with Graves' ophthalmopathy. What was sequenced was blood. CDR3: CASSQVGRARNTEAFF. DNA for the CDR3: TGTGCCAGCAGCCAAGTTGGTCGCGCCAGGAACACTGAAGCTTTCTTT.